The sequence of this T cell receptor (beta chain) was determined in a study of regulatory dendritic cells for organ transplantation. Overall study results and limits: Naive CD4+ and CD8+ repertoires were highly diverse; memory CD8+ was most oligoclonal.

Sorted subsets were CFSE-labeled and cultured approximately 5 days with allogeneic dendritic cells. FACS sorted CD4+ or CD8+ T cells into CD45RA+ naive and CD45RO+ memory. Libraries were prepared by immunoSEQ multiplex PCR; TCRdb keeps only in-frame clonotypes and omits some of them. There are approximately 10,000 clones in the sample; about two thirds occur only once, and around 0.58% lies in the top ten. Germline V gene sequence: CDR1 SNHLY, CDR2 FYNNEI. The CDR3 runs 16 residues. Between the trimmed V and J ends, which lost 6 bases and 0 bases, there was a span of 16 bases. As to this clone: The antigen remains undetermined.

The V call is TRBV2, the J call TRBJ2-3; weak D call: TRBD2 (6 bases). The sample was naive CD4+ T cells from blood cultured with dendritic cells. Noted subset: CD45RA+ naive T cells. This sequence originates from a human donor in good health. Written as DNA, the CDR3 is TGTGCCAGCAGCCCACCGGGACTTTTAAGCACAGATACGCAGTATTTT. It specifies CASSPPGLLSTDTQYF.